The source of this T cell receptor (beta chain) is a study of CD8 T cells in ankylosing spondylitis. Whole-study findings and limits: Prior literature has documented some motif variants in synovial fluid and blood from reactive arthritis. Apparently characteristic of ankylosing spondylitis blood was a TCR beta motif (fewer than ten highly homologous variants).

This clonotype showed up many times. Its target is unknown. With V trimmed by 0 bases and J by 5 bases, 6 bases remained unmatched. This CDR3 has 16 residues. Construction of TCR beta libraries was performed using quantitative 5'-RACE with molecular barcodes. Using its own MiXCR run on the 5' RACE reads, TCRdb lists one record per CDR3 protein. The data hold 250,000 to 400,000 distinct CDR3 sequences, with around 10% observed a single time. Sequences were obtained from blood, either unsorted or a sorted T cell fraction (not recorded which). This rearrangement joins TRBV12-3 or TRBV12-4 to TRBJ2-2; 7 bases are a match to TRBD1. The clonotype originates from a female donor with ankylosing spondylitis or in good health (not recorded which). Here the CDR3 reads CASSLAVTGLTGELFF. The CDR3 nucleotides are TGTGCCAGCAGTTTAGCGGTGACAGGGTTGACCGGGGAGCTGTTTTTT.